This passage covers 16 T cell receptor beta chains from one sample sequenced in a study of blood T cells in healthy people across ages. The authors ran a second PCR of roughly 6 to 12 cycles using a sample-barcoded 5' primer and a J-beta primer mix. One entry per CDR3 protein, called by TCRdb with MiXCR from the 5' RACE reads. Among roughly 1,500,000 distinct CDR3 sequences listed, roughly 32% were seen once. Source material: blood. These receptors all come from a woman younger than 45 in good health.

The rearrangement joins TRBV5-5 to TRBJ1-2, with 7 bases fitting TRBD1. Germline assignment: CDR1 SGHKS and CDR2 YYEKEE (reference sequence). This CDR3 has 16 amino acids. J was trimmed by 4 bases and V by 2 bases; bases with no gene match: 11. The CDR3 nucleotides are TGTGCCAGCAGCTTTGACCTCCAAAGGACAGGCTATGGCTACACCTTC. Its translation: CASSFDLQRTGYGYTF.

There are a few counts of this clonotype. The chain recombines TRBV11-2 with TRBJ2-7; D unclear. CDR3 length: 15 amino acids. With 5 bases removed from V and 1 base from J, the gap between germline ends came to 15 bases. CDR1 SGHAT and CDR2 FQNNGV come from the germline V gene. The DNA of the CDR3 is TGTGCCAGCAGCCCACCGGACGGAGCTTCCTACGAGCAGTACTTC. The encoded protein is CASSPPDGASYEQYF. Based on the CDR3 plus reference TRBV11-2 and TRBJ2-7, the full variable domain is EAGVAQSPRYKIIEKRQSVAFWCNPISGHATLYWYQQILGQGPKLLIQFQNNGVVDDSQLPKDRFSAERLKGVDSTLKIQPAKLEDSAVYLCASSPPDGASYEQYFGPGTRLTVT.

Concerning this clonotype: A read error may explain this, as a much larger clone is one base away. The rearrangement joins TRBV4-1 to TRBJ2-4; D might be TRBD1 (5 bases). Near its end, the DNA agrees better with TRBJ2-7, so the J call may be wrong. CDR1 MGHRA and CDR2 YSYEKL come from the germline V gene. The CDR3 length is 14 residues. The DNA of the CDR3 is TGCGCCAGCAGCTCAGGGTTCCAGGCCTACGAGCAGTACTTC. As protein: CASSSGFQAYEQYF.

This clonotype was seen a handful of times. J is TRBJ2-3 and V is TRBV4-1; D unclear. The CDR3 contains 13 residues. Trimming took 5 bases from V and 2 from J, leaving 8 bases between them. In germline, CDR1 is MGHRA, CDR2 YSYEKL. CDR3 region: CASSGPLTDTQYF. CDR3 sequence (DNA): TGCGCCAGCAGCGGTCCCCTCACAGATACGCAGTATTTT.

The V call is TRBV27, the J call TRBJ1-2; 10 bases are a match to TRBD1. Germline CDR1 is MNHEY and CDR2 is SMNVEV (reference sequence). V gave up 5 bases and J gave up 8 bases; unmatched junction bases: 14. The CDR3 totals 16 residues. The CDR3 DNA reads TGTGCCAGCAGTAACTTAACGTTGACAGGGGGCCGGGGCTACACCTTC. Protein product: CASSNLTLTGGRGYTF.

This clonotype showed up just a few times. The CDR3 DNA reads as TGTGCCAGCAGTAATCCGGGACAGGGGGCTTTCGAGCAGTACTTC. Translating gives CASSNPGQGAFEQYF. The chain couples TRBV27 to TRBJ2-7; 12 positions agree with TRBD1. Germline CDR1 reads MNHEY; CDR2 reads SMNVEV (reference sequence). Unmatched junction bases numbered 8, after V lost 5 bases and J lost 6 bases. This CDR3 contains 15 residues.

About this clonotype: This sequence may be a read error, since a much larger clone differs from it by one base. CDR3 region: CSVDRTDNYGCTF. The CDR3 DNA sequence: TGCAGCGTTGACCGGACAGATAACTATGGCTGCACCTTC. This chain uses TRBV29-1 with TRBJ1-2, with a possible D match to TRBD1 (6 bases). This CDR3 region has 13 residues. Germline values: CDR1 SQVTM, CDR2 ANQGSEA.

Only a few counts were recorded for this clonotype. The chain carries TRBV28 and TRBJ2-7; D gene unclear. The CDR3 extends over 12 amino acids. Germline V CDR1 and CDR2: MDHEN, SYDVKM. The V end lost 6 bases, the J end lost 3 bases, and 9 bases lay between the germline ends. As DNA, the CDR3 is TGTGCCAGCAGAGGACGGATCTACGAGCAGTACTTC. Translated: CASRGRIYEQYF. Together with reference TRBV28 and TRBJ2-7, the CDR3 gives the full variable domain: DVKVTQSSRYLVKRTGEKVFLECVQDMDHENMFWYRQDPGLGLRLIYFSYDVKMKEKGDIPEGYSVSREKKERFSLILESASTNQTSMYLCASRGRIYEQYFGPGTRLTVT.

The chain joins TRBV2 to TRBJ2-1; no definite D call. Germline V lookup: CDR1 SNHLY, CDR2 FYNNEI. This CDR3 has 14 residues. V was trimmed by 7 bases and J by 1 base, leaving 11 bases between them. CDR3 coding DNA: TGTGCCAGCAACGAGATAGTTTCCTACAATGAGCAGTTCTTC. Its protein is CASNEIVSYNEQFF. Full variable domain (outside the CDR3, taken from reference TRBV2 and TRBJ2-1): EPEVTQTPSHQVTQMGQEVILRCVPISNHLYFYWYRQILGQKVEFLVSFYNNEISEKSEIFDDQFSVERPDGSNFTLKIRSTKLEDSAMYFCASNEIVSYNEQFFGPGTRLTVL.

The rearrangement uses TRBV6-2 or TRBV6-3 and TRBJ2-2; D uncertain. Per the germline V gene, CDR1 is MNHEY and CDR2 is SVGEGT. CDR3 length: 12 amino acids. The V and J ends lost 8 bases and 8 bases respectively, with 12 bases between them. CDR3 nucleotide sequence: TGTGCCAGCGCCCCGAACTTAGGGGAGCTGTTTTTT. Amino acids: CASAPNLGELFF.

In this sample, this clonotype turned up many times. This sequence joins TRBV20-1 and TRBJ2-3; D is unresolved. V dropped 5 bases and J dropped 0 bases, with 6 bases sitting between them. This CDR3 comprises 12 residues. CDR1 is DFQATT and CDR2 is SNEGSKA in the germline V gene (reference sequence). The CDR3 sequence: CSASQSTDTQYF. Written as DNA, the CDR3 is TGCAGTGCTTCGCAAAGCACAGATACGCAGTATTTT.

This clonotype came up many times. This chain joins TRBV29-1 and TRBJ1-2; a weak D match, TRBD1 (6 bases). Trimming pared 4 bases from V and 6 bases from J, leaving 15 bases between. The germline V gene encodes CDR1 SQVTM and CDR2 ANQGSEA. The CDR3 spans 13 residues. CDR3 residues: CSVGLVRGHGYTF. In DNA, the CDR3 is TGCAGCGTTGGTTTAGTCAGGGGTCATGGCTACACCTTC.

This clonotype has just a few counts. J is TRBJ2-3 and V is TRBV10-3, with 7 positions matching TRBD1. CDR1 is ENHRY and CDR2 is SYGVKD in the germline V gene. The CDR3 is 14 amino acids. Trimming cost V 5 bases and J 0 bases; bases outside gene matches: 2. CDR3: CAISWDSSTDTQYF. The CDR3 nucleotides are TGTGCCATCAGTTGGGACAGTAGCACAGATACGCAGTATTTT.

The count of this clonotype is one. This rearrangement joins TRBV30 to TRBJ1-1; TRBD1 matches at 7 bases. The length of the CDR3 is 15 residues. Germline lookup yields CDR1 GTSNPN and CDR2 SVGIG (reference sequence). V shed 0 bases and J 8 bases; nucleotides not matched to a gene: 12. Here the CDR3 DNA reads TGTGCCTGGAGTGTAAGAGGGGACAGAGGCCTAGAAGCTTTCTTT. It specifies CAWSVRGDRGLEAFF.

The V and J genes are TRBV6-6 and TRBJ2-7; D is unclear. This CDR3 is 15 amino acids long. Looked up from germline, CDR1 is MNHNY and CDR2 is SVGAGI (reference sequence). Trimming stripped 6 bases from V and 1 base from J, with 16 bases between. The CDR3 is CASRPRRAGSYEQYF. In DNA, the CDR3 is TGTGCCAGCAGACCCAGACGGGCTGGGTCCTACGAGCAGTACTTC.

V usage is TRBV6-1 and J usage is TRBJ2-7, with D possibly TRBD2 on 6 matching bases. Germline lookup yields CDR1 MNHNS and CDR2 SASEGT. There are 15 residues in the CDR3. Trimming left V 2 bases short and J 2 bases short, with 13 bases between. CDR3 nucleotide sequence: TGTGCCAGCAGTGAATTACAGCGGGCAGCCTACGAGCAGTACTTC. This gives the protein CASSELQRAAYEQYF.